What follows is one T cell receptor beta chain and its context. Trimming shortened V by 2 bases and J by 6 bases, and 14 bases separated the two germline ends. CDR3 size: 15 residues. CDR1 is MNHEY and CDR2 is SMNVEV in the germline V gene (reference sequence). The PCR used 60 Vbeta and 13 Jbeta primers. Sequenced by immunoSEQ multiplex PCR; TCRdb stores in-frame clones only, minus some. The sample yields approximately 93,000 clones, around three fifths seen once. The data are from a study of cytomegalovirus exposure and HLA in healthy donors. This clonotype was sampled from a boy aged 10-17 years in good health and CMV-seropositive. The chain has TRBV27 and TRBJ1-5; possibly TRBD1 for D (5 bases). Sequencing used PBMCs. CDR3 bases: TGTGCCAGCAGTTTACTGGGCAGGGTGGGTCAGCCCCAGCATTTT. This gives the protein CASSLLGRVGQPQHF.